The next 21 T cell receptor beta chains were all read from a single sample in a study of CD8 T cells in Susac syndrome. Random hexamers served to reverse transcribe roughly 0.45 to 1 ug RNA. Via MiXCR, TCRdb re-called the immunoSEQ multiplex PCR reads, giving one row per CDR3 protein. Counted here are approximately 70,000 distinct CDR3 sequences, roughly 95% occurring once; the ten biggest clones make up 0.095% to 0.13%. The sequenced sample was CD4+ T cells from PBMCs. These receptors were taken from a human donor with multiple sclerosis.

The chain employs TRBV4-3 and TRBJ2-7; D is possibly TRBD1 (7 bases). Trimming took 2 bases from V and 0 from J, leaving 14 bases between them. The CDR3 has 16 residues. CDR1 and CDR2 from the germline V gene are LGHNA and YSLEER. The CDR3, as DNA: TGCGCCAGCAGCCAATCCGCAGGGGGAGGCTCCTACGAGCAGTACTTC. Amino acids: CASSQSAGGGSYEQYF.

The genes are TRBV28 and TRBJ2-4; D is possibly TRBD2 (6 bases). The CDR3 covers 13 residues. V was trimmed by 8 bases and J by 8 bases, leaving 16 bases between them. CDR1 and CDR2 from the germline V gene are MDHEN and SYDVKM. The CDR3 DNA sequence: TGTGCCAGCGTTGGAGGGAAGACAGACATTCAGTACTTC. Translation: CASVGGKTDIQYF.

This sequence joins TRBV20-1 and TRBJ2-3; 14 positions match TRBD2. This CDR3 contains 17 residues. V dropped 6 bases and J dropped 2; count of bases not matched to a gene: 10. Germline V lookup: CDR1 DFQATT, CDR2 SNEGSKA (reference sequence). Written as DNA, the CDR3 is TGCAGTGCGGACACCGGGACTAGCGGGGGCCACACAGATACGCAGTATTTT. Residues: CSADTGTSGGHTDTQYF.

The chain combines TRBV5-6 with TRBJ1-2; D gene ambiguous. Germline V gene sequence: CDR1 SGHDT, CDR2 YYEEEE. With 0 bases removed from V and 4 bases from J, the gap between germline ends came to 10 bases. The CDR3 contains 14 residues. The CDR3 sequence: CASSLASHLYGYTF. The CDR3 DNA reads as TGTGCCAGCAGCTTGGCCTCACACCTCTATGGCTACACCTTC.

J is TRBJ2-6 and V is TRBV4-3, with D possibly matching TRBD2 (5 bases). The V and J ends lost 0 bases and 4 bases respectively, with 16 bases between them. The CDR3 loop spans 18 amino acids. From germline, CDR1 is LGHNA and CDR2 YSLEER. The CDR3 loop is CASSQERAASSGANVLTF. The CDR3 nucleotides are TGCGCCAGCAGCCAAGAGAGGGCGGCGTCTTCCGGGGCCAACGTCCTGACTTTC.

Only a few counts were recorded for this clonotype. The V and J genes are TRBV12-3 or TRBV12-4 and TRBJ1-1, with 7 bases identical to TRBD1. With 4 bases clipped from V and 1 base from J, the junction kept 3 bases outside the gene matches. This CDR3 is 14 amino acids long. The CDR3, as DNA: TGTGCCAGCAGTTCCGGGACAGCGAACACTGAAGCTTTCTTT. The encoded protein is CASSSGTANTEAFF.

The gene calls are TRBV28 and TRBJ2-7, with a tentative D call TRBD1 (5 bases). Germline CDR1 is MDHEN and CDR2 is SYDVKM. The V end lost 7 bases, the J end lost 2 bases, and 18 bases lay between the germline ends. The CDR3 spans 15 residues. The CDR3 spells CASTLDIFGAYEQYF. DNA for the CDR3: TGTGCCAGCACCCTGGACATTTTCGGAGCCTACGAGCAGTACTTC.

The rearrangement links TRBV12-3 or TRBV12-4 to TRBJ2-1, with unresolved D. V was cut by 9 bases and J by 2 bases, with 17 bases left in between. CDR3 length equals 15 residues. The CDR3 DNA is TGTGCCAGTAAACTCGAGCTCGGCCCCTACAATGAGCAGTTCTTC. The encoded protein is CASKLELGPYNEQFF.

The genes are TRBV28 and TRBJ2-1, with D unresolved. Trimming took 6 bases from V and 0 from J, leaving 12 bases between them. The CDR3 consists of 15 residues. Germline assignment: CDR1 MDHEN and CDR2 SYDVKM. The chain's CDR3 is CASSPTDPSYNEQFF. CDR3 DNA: TGTGCCAGCAGCCCAACGGATCCCTCCTACAATGAGCAGTTCTTC.

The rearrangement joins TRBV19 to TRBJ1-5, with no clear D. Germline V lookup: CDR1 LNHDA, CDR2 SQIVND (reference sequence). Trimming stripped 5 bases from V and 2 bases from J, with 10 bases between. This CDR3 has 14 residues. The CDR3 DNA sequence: TGTGCCAGTAGTCCTCGTACCGGCAATCAGCCCCAGCATTTT. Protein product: CASSPRTGNQPQHF.

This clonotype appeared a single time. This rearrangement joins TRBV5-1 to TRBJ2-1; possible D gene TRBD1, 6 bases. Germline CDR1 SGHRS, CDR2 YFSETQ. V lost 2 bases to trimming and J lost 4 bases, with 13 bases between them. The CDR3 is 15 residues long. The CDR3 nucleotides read TGCGCCAGCAGCTTACCAAAGGACAGTTACAATGAGCAGTTCTTC. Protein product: CASSLPKDSYNEQFF.

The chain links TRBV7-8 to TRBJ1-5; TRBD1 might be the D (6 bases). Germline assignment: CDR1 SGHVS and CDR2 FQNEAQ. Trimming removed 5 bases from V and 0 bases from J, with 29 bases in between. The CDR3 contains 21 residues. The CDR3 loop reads CASSRSREWGRGLNSNQPQHF. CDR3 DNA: TGTGCCAGCAGCCGCTCCCGCGAGTGGGGGCGCGGCCTCAATAGCAATCAGCCCCAGCATTTT.

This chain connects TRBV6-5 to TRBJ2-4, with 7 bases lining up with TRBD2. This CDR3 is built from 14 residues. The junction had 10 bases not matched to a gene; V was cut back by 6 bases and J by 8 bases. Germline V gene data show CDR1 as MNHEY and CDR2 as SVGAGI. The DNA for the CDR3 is TGTGCCAGCAGCCCTAACAAGGGGAGGGACATTCAGTACTTC. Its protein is CASSPNKGRDIQYF.

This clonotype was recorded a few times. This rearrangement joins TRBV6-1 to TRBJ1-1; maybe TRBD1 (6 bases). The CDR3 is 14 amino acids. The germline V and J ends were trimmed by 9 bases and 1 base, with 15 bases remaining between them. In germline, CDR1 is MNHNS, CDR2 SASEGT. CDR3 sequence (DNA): TGTGCCAGTAAGACCGGGACACAGAACACTGAAGCTTTCTTT. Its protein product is CASKTGTQNTEAFF.

This chain's CDR3 is CASSKSPGTPTSNQPQHF. CDR3 DNA sequence: TGTGCCAGCAGCAAATCCCCCGGGACCCCTACGAGCAATCAGCCCCAGCATTTT. The chain combines TRBV7-9 with TRBJ1-5, with D maybe TRBD1 (5 bases). The germline V and J ends were trimmed by 5 bases and 1 base, with 21 bases remaining between them. Germline lookup yields CDR1 SEHNR and CDR2 FQNEAQ (reference sequence). The CDR3 length is 18 residues.

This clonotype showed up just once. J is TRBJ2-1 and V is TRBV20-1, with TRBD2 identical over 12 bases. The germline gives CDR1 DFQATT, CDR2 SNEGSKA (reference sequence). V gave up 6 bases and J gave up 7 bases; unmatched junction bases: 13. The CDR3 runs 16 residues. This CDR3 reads CSARNPRTSGVNEQFF. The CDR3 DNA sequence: TGCAGTGCCCGGAACCCTCGGACTAGCGGGGTTAATGAGCAGTTCTTC.

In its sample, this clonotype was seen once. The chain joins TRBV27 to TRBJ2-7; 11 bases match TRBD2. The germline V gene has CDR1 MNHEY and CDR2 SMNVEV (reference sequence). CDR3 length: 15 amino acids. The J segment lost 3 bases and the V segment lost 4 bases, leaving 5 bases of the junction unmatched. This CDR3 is CASSYTGTSGYEQYF. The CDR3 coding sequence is TGTGCCAGCAGTTATACCGGGACTAGCGGCTACGAGCAGTACTTC.

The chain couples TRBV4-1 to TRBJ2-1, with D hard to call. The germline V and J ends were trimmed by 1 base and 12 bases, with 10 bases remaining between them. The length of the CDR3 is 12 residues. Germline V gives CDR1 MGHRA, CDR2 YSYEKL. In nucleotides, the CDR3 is TGCGCCAGCAGCCAAGCGGTATCTCGGCAGTTCTTC. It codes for CASSQAVSRQFF.

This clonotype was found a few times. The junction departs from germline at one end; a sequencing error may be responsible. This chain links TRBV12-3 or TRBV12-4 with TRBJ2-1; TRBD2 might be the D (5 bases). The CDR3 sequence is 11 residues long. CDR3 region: CASSLAAEQFF. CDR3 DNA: TGTGCCAGCAGTCTAGCAGCTGAGCAGTTCTTC.

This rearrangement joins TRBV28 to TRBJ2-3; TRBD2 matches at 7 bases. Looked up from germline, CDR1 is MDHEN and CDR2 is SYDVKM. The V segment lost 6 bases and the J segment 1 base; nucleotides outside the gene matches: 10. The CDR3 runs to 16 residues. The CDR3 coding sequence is TGTGCCAGCAGCACCGGTTTGAGCGGGGGCACAGATACGCAGTATTTT. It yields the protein CASSTGLSGGTDTQYF.

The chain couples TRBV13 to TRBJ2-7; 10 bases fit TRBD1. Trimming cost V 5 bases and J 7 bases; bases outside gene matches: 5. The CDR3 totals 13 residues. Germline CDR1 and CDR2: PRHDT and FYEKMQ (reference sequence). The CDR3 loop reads CASSRQGAEEQYF. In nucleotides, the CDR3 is TGTGCCAGCAGCCGACAGGGGGCCGAGGAGCAGTACTTC.